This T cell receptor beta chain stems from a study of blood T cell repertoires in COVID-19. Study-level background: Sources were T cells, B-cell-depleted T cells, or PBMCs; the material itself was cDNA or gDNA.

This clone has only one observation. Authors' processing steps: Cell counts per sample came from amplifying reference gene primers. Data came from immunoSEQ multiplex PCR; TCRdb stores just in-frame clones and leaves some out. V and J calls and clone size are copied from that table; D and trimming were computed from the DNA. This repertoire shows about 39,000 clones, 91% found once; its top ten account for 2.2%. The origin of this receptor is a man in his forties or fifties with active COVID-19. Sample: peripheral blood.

As DNA, the CDR3 is TGTGCCATCAGTGAAAAGGGGGACTATGGCTACACCTTC. Translated, it gives CAISEKGDYGYTF. The chain is built from TRBV10-3 and TRBJ1-2; D is possibly TRBD1 (6 bases). Germline loops: CDR1 ENHRY, CDR2 SYGVKD. The CDR3 is 13 amino acids. With 3 bases removed from V and 3 bases from J, the gap between germline ends came to 8 bases.